The 23 T cell receptor beta chains presented below share a single source sample, sequenced in a study of T cells after yellow fever vaccination. In TCRdb, the 5' RACE reads were re-called with MiXCR into one record per CDR3 protein. Counted here are around 590,000 distinct CDR3 sequences, about 12% occurring once; the ten biggest clones make up about 15%. Sequencing used PBMCs, obtained on the day of the yellow fever booster vaccination. These receptors were collected from a man aged 25-40 years who received the YFV17D yellow fever vaccine.

The J gene is TRBJ2-2, the V gene TRBV7-2; possibly TRBD1 for D (6 bases). V was shortened by 5 bases and J by 3 bases, with 13 bases between the two germline ends. Germline V gene lookup returns CDR1 SGHTA and CDR2 FQGNSA. This CDR3 has 15 residues. DNA for the CDR3: TGTGCCAGCAGCCCCAACAGGGTTCACACCGGGGAGCTGTTTTTT. Translation: CASSPNRVHTGELFF.

The chain uses TRBV30 and TRBJ1-3, with 8 bases that match TRBD1. The CDR3 is 15 amino acids. J lost 3 bases, V lost 4 bases, and 8 bases had no gene match. Germline loops: CDR1 GTSNPN, CDR2 SVGIG (reference sequence). CDR3 DNA: TGTGCCTGGACCCGGACAGGGAGTGTTGGAAACACCATATATTTT. Its translation: CAWTRTGSVGNTIYF.

The rearrangement joins TRBV3-1 to TRBJ2-1; 8 bases fit TRBD2. Germline CDR1 is LGHDT and CDR2 is YNNKEL (reference sequence). The V segment lost 3 bases and the J segment 2 bases; nucleotides outside the gene matches: 3. The length of the CDR3 is 15 residues. The CDR3 DNA sequence: TGTGCCAGCAGCCACTTAGCGGGAACCTACAATGAGCAGTTCTTC. Residues: CASSHLAGTYNEQFF.

This clonotype appeared a few times. The V and J genes are TRBV5-1 and TRBJ2-1; a possible D gene is TRBD2 (5 bases). CDR1 and CDR2 (germline): SGHRS, YFSETQ. The CDR3 extends over 16 amino acids. Between the trimmed V and J ends, which lost 0 bases and 4 bases, there was a span of 14 bases. CDR3: CASSLAPGVAYNEQFF. As DNA, the CDR3 is TGCGCCAGCAGCTTGGCCCCCGGGGTAGCTTACAATGAGCAGTTCTTC.

This chain connects TRBV15 to TRBJ2-3; 10 bases are a match to TRBD2. The CDR3 totals 16 residues. CDR1 and CDR2 from the germline V gene are LNHNV and YYDKDF (reference sequence). Trimming took 2 bases from V and 4 from J; bases not matched to a gene: 6. This CDR3 reads CATSRSPSGSADTQYF. In nucleotides, the CDR3 is TGTGCCACCAGCAGATCTCCTAGCGGGAGTGCAGATACGCAGTATTTT. Filled out from reference TRBV15 and TRBJ2-3, the complete variable domain reads DAMVIQNPRYQVTQFGKPVTLSCSQTLNHNVMYWYQQKSSQAPKLLFHYYDKDFNNEADTPDNFQSRRPNTSFCFLDIRSPGLGDTAMYLCATSRSPSGSADTQYFGPGTRLTVL.

The chain recombines TRBV20-1 with TRBJ2-3; TRBD1 aligns across 7 bases. In germline, CDR1 is DFQATT, CDR2 SNEGSKA (reference sequence). V shed 1 base and J 2 bases; nucleotides not matched to a gene: 6. The CDR3 totals 15 residues. The CDR3 sequence is CSARGGTASTDTQYF. The CDR3 DNA is TGCAGTGCTAGAGGTGGGACAGCTTCCACAGATACGCAGTATTTT.

This clonotype was recorded a few times. The rearrangement joins TRBV7-2 to TRBJ2-4; maybe TRBD1 (6 bases). The V and J ends lost 2 bases and 9 bases respectively, with 17 bases between them. Germline CDR1 reads SGHTA; CDR2 reads FQGNSA. The CDR3 is made up of 15 amino acids. CDR3 in amino acids: CASSLFFRGFGIQYF. In DNA, the CDR3 is TGTGCCAGCAGCTTATTTTTTAGGGGGTTCGGCATTCAGTACTTC.

This chain links TRBV29-1 with TRBJ2-5; the D gene is possibly TRBD1 (6 bases). The V and J ends lost 6 bases and 5 bases respectively, with 16 bases between them. The CDR3 length is 13 residues. Germline CDR1 is SQVTM and CDR2 is ANQGSEA. The CDR3 here is CSVVRGGTETQYF. The CDR3 nucleotides read TGCAGCGTCGTCAGGGGTGGGACGGAGACCCAGTACTTC.

The chain employs TRBV20-1 and TRBJ1-5; D not certain. The CDR3 runs to 15 residues. The ends were cut back, 6 bases at V and 2 bases at J, with 17 bases in the middle. The germline gives CDR1 DFQATT, CDR2 SNEGSKA (reference sequence). The CDR3 reads CSASVGPVGNQPQHF. The CDR3 region has the DNA TGCAGTGCCAGTGTAGGGCCGGTTGGCAATCAGCCCCAGCATTTT.

This clonotype was counted only a few times. This chain connects TRBV5-4 to TRBJ2-7; a weak D match, TRBD1 (7 bases). The CDR3 runs to 16 residues. The V and J ends lost 0 bases and 0 bases respectively, with 13 bases between them. Germline CDR1 is SGHNT and CDR2 is YYREEE (reference sequence). The CDR3 sequence is CASSLARGASSYEQYF. The CDR3 DNA is TGTGCCAGCAGCTTGGCCAGGGGGGCGTCCTCCTACGAGCAGTACTTC.

The chain has TRBV5-6 and TRBJ2-7; possibly TRBD1 or TRBD2 for D (5 bases each). From germline, CDR1 is SGHDT and CDR2 YYEEEE. The V and J ends lost 2 bases and 6 bases respectively, with 21 bases between them. The CDR3 runs 16 residues. The CDR3 nucleotides read TGTGCCAGCAGCTTATCGGGGTCCAGGGTACGGATCGAGCAGTACTTC. This translates into CASSLSGSRVRIEQYF.

The rearrangement uses TRBV19 and TRBJ2-3; D is undetermined. This CDR3 is built from 16 residues. Trimming removed 6 bases from V and 0 bases from J, with 16 bases in between. The V gene's germline CDR1 is LNHDA and CDR2 SQIVND (reference sequence). In DNA form, the CDR3 reads TGTGCCAGTAGGGGCAGGACCACTCCGAGCACAGATACGCAGTATTTT. Protein product: CASRGRTTPSTDTQYF.

This clonotype appeared a few times. CDR3 protein: CASSSIGLEVMYEQYF. The CDR3 DNA reads TGTGCCAGCAGCTCCATCGGACTAGAAGTTATGTACGAGCAGTACTTC. V is TRBV6-2 or TRBV6-3 and J is TRBJ2-7; 7 bases fit TRBD2. Germline assignment: CDR1 MNHEY and CDR2 SVGEGT. This CDR3 spans 16 amino acids. With 6 bases clipped from V and 4 bases from J, the junction kept 15 bases outside the gene matches.

The chain joins TRBV4-3 to TRBJ2-2; D might be TRBD1 or TRBD2, each matching 5 bases. Germline CDR1 and CDR2: LGHNA and YSLEER. V was clipped by 1 base and J by 1 base, with 7 bases between them. There are 15 residues in the CDR3. CDR3 region: CASSQGDQNTGELFF. The CDR3 DNA reads TGCGCCAGCAGCCAAGGGGACCAGAACACCGGGGAGCTGTTTTTT.

This clonotype was seen at least ten times. The chain uses TRBV12-3 or TRBV12-4 and TRBJ2-7, with D perhaps TRBD1 or TRBD2 (5 bases each). V shed 5 bases and J shed 3 bases, with 20 bases lying between them. CDR3 length: 16 residues. The CDR3 DNA sequence: TGTGCCAGCAGTCCCCTCGTTGGGGGAAAGAGCTACGAGCAGTACTTC. Its translation is CASSPLVGGKSYEQYF.

In this sample, this clonotype turned up a few times. This CDR3 reads CASSLGVGNEQYF. The CDR3 DNA reads TGTGCCAGCAGCTTAGGGGTGGGGAACGAGCAGTACTTC. The V and J genes are TRBV7-8 and TRBJ2-7; D remains unclear. V dropped 1 base and J dropped 5 bases, with 9 bases sitting between them. Germline V gene data show CDR1 as SGHVS and CDR2 as FQNEAQ. This CDR3 contains 13 residues.

This sequence joins TRBV7-8 and TRBJ2-2, with 10 bases fitting TRBD2. With 3 bases clipped from V and 6 bases from J, the junction kept 4 bases outside the gene matches. CDR3 length: 15 residues. Germline CDR1 SGHVS, CDR2 FQNEAQ. The CDR3 spells CASSFGTSEAGELFF. Written as DNA, the CDR3 is TGTGCCAGCAGCTTCGGGACTAGCGAGGCCGGGGAGCTGTTTTTT.

This clonotype was detected only a few times. This sequence joins TRBV14 and TRBJ2-5; 7 bases line up with TRBD1. Germline V gene data show CDR1 as SGHDN and CDR2 as FVKESK. The junction had 6 bases not matched to a gene; V was cut back by 6 bases and J by 5 bases. This CDR3 has 13 amino acids. The CDR3 is CASRSTGTETQYF. Here the CDR3 DNA reads TGTGCCAGCAGATCGACAGGGACGGAGACCCAGTACTTC.

This clonotype was found a few times. This sequence joins TRBV7-6 and TRBJ1-5; 7 bases are shared with TRBD1. Germline V CDR1 and CDR2: SGHVS, FNYEAQ. There are 15 residues in the CDR3. Unmatched junction bases numbered 2, after V lost 1 base and J lost 2 bases. The CDR3 DNA follows: TGTGCCAGCAGCTTAGAGGGGGCCGGCAATCAGCCCCAGCATTTT. Its translation is CASSLEGAGNQPQHF.

The chain employs TRBV6-1 and TRBJ2-7; 7 nucleotides agree with TRBD2. Germline CDR1 is MNHNS and CDR2 is SASEGT. There are 15 residues in the CDR3. J lost 3 bases, V lost 7 bases, and 12 bases had no gene match. The DNA of the CDR3 is TGTGCCAGCACCCCCGTTTTTCTAGCGGACTACGAGCAGTACTTC. Translated, it gives CASTPVFLADYEQYF.

This clonotype turned up a few times. V and J are TRBV3-1 and TRBJ1-6; 7 nucleotides align to TRBD1. V lost 3 bases to trimming and J lost 14 bases; unmatched junction nucleotides: 7. The length of the CDR3 is 13 residues. Germline CDR1 reads LGHDT; CDR2 reads YNNKEL (reference sequence). In DNA form, the CDR3 reads TGTGCCAGCAGCCAGCACAGGGGAGCGGCCCTCCACTTT. Amino acid sequence: CASSQHRGAALHF.

This clonotype has a handful of counts. This chain uses TRBV20-1 with TRBJ2-7; D could derive from TRBD1 or TRBD2 (5 bases each). CDR3 length: 12 amino acids. CDR1 and CDR2 from the germline V gene are DFQATT and SNEGSKA (reference sequence). In DNA form, the CDR3 reads TGCAGCGCCGGGGCAGCATCCTACGAGCAGTACTTC. Translated, it gives CSAGAASYEQYF.

A few counts support this clonotype. The V and J genes are TRBV20-1 and TRBJ1-6; TRBD1 matches at 12 bases. Trimming at V came to 0 bases and at J to 17 bases, leaving 11 bases not matched to a gene. CDR1 is DFQATT and CDR2 is SNEGSKA in the germline V gene (reference sequence). This CDR3 comprises 15 residues. The CDR3 loop reads CSARDAPGQGAGIHF. CDR3 DNA sequence: TGCAGTGCTAGAGACGCACCGGGACAGGGGGCCGGGATCCACTTT.